This T cell receptor (beta chain) stems from a study of shared clonotypes between healthy human individuals. Study background: Each donor's CD4 naive and CD4 memory cells filled three plates apiece, CD8 naive two, and CD8 memory one.

Sorted-subset replicate PCR reactions were performed with about 200 ng DNA, corresponding to roughly 27,000 T cell genomes. As processed by the authors: Junction-only sequences without quality scores were provided by ImmunoSEQ, so filtering was different. Clones were sequenced by immunoSEQ multiplex PCR, and TCRdb holds only the in-frame ones, with some missing. V and J calls plus clone size are reproduced from that table; the DNA served to infer D and trimming. Of 2 million to 2.5 million clones in the sample, roughly 92% were seen once. The CDR3 length is 15 residues. V was shortened by 4 bases and J by 1 base, with 11 bases between the two germline ends. Per germline, CDR1 SGHRS and CDR2 YFSETQ.

Sequenced sample: naive CD4+ T cells from PBMCs. The subset is: CD45RA+ positively selected. This rearrangement joins TRBV5-1 to TRBJ2-2, with D possibly TRBD1 on 6 matching bases. This receptor was taken from a man between 18 and 35 years old in good health. Some clones in this sample may be carry-over from other donors' samples. The CDR3 sequence: CASSREGQNTGELFF. As DNA, the CDR3 is TGCGCCAGCAGCCGAGAGGGACAGAACACCGGGGAGCTGTTTTTT.